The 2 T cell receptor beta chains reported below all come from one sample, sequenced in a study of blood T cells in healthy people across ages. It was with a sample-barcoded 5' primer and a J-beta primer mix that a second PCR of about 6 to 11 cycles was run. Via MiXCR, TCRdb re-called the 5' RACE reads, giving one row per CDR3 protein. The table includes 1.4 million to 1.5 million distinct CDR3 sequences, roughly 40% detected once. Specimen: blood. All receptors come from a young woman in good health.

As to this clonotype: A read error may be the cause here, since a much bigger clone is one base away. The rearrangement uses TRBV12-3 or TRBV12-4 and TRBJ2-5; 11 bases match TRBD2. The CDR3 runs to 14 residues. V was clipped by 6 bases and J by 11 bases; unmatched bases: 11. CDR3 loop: CASSASGGINEQYF. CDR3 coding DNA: TGTGCCAGCAGCGCTAGCGGGGGGATCAATGAGCAGTACTTC.

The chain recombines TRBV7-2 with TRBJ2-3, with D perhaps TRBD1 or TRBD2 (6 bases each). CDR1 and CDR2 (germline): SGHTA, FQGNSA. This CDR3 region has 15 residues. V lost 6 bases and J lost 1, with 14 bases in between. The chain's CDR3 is CASSRGVGGTDTQYF. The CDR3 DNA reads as TGTGCCAGCAGTAGGGGGGTTGGTGGCACAGATACGCAGTATTTT.